These 2 T cell receptor beta chains came from one sample sequenced in a study of shared clonotypes between healthy human individuals. TCRdb's table, derived via immunoSEQ multiplex PCR, lists solely in-frame clones and lacks some. This repertoire shows 2 million to 2.5 million clones, roughly 92% found once; its top ten account for more than 0.35%. Sequencing used naive CD4+ T cells from PBMCs. This sample's subset: CD45RA+ positively selected. The receptors were sampled from a man between 18 and 29 years old in good health. Some clones in this sample may be carry-over from other donors' samples.

This sequence joins TRBV29-1 and TRBJ2-1; D is undetermined. CDR1 is SQVTM, CDR2 ANQGSEA, per germline. V was shortened by 4 bases and J by 3 bases, with 7 bases between the two germline ends. This CDR3 spans 12 amino acids. CDR3 residues: CSVGHGYNEQFF. CDR3 coding DNA: TGCAGCGTTGGGCACGGCTACAATGAGCAGTTCTTC.

Remarks on this clone: The same CDR3 arises from other DNA sequences in this sample as well. The V call is TRBV28, the J call TRBJ2-3; no firm D call. This CDR3 has 13 residues. V lost 6 bases to trimming and J lost 6 bases, with 13 bases between them. The germline V gene encodes CDR1 MDHEN and CDR2 SYDVKM. This CDR3 reads CASSLRGVDTQYF. The CDR3 bases are TGTGCCAGCAGCCTCCGTGGAGTCGATACGCAGTATTTT.